A selection of T cell receptor beta chains follows, all from one sample in a study of response to subunit inactivated influenza vaccine. TCRdb passed the RT-PCR reads through MiXCR, listing each CDR3 protein once. The sample includes 170,000 or so distinct CDR3 sequences, about 10% of them seen just once. This sample comprised CD8+ T cells sorted from PBMCs, obtained 23 to 25 months after vaccination. These receptors came from a man aged 45-69 years who received an inactivated influenza vaccine. Each CDR3 is given with its conserved first and last residue. Fields, in order: clone size, V gene, D gene, J gene, CDR3 DNA, CDR3 protein. D genes are given only for firm matches. Size values are once, few and many counts, or a class for expanded clones, and some rows have none.

few	TRBV6-5	.	TRBJ1-2	TGTGCCAGCAGTTTTGAGAGAGGGCGTGCCCAGGGCCACTATGGCTACACCTTC	CASSFERGRAQGHYGYTF
.	TRBV15	.	TRBJ2-7	TGTGCCACCAGCAGAGACAGATTCTCCTACGAGCAGTACTTC	CATSRDRFSYEQYF
.	TRBV6-5	.	TRBJ2-3	TGTGCCAGCAGTTCACAGGGCACAGATACGCAGTATTTT	CASSSQGTDTQYF
.	TRBV11-2	TRBD2	TRBJ2-1	TGTGCCAGCAGCCCCATTCCGGGACTAGTGATTGGCAATGAGCAGTTCTTC	CASSPIPGLVIGNEQFF
.	TRBV4-1	.	TRBJ2-1	TGCGCCAGCAGCCGAGAGCTAGCCAATGAGCAGTTCTTC	CASSRELANEQFF
many	TRBV27	.	TRBJ1-6	TGTGCCAGTAGCAACAGATACTCCTATAATTCACCCCTCCACTTT	CASSNRYSYNSPLHF
many	TRBV5-1	.	TRBJ1-2	TGCGCCAGCAGCTTGGAGGAGACCCATGGCTACACCTTC	CASSLEETHGYTF
many	TRBV12-3/TRBV12-4	.	TRBJ1-4	TGTGCCAGCAATTCCAGGGTTAATGAAAAACTGTTTTTT	CASNSRVNEKLFF
few	TRBV6-2/TRBV6-3	.	TRBJ2-6	TGTGCCAGCAGTTATCAGAGGAATAGCGTCCTGACTTTC	CASSYQRNSVLTF
many	TRBV10-2	TRBD2	TRBJ2-2	TGCGCCAGCAGTGTTAGGCGGGGGACCGGGGAGCTGTTTTTT	CASSVRRGTGELFF
many	TRBV12-3/TRBV12-4	TRBD1	TRBJ2-7	TGTGCCAGCAGTTTTGGGACAGGGGGCTACGAGCAGTACTTC	CASSFGTGGYEQYF
few	TRBV11-2	TRBD1	TRBJ2-7	TGTGCCAGCAGCTTAGGACAGGGTTTATTCTACGAGCAGTACTTC	CASSLGQGLFYEQYF
.	TRBV2	TRBD1	TRBJ2-7	TGTGCCAGCAGTAAGGGACAGGGGGCTGGATCCTACGAGCAGTACTTC	CASSKGQGAGSYEQYF
.	TRBV7-7	TRBD2	TRBJ2-7	TGTGCTAGCAGCCCGGGGACTAGCCCGGGTTACGAGCAGTACTTC	CASSPGTSPGYEQYF
few	TRBV7-2	TRBD2	TRBJ2-1	TGTGCCAGCAGGGACGCTAGCGGGAGGTACAATGAGCAGTTCTTC	CASRDASGRYNEQFF
few	TRBV4-2	.	TRBJ1-6	TGTGCCAGCAGCCCCGGGAGCACCTATAATTCACCCCTCCACTTT	CASSPGSTYNSPLHF